Listed below are T cell receptor beta chains from one sample, sequenced in a study of neoadjuvant nivolumab and ipilimumab in lung cancer. This table comes from immunoSEQ multiplex PCR, and its TCRdb copy is limited to in-frame clones, with some not included. The repertoire consists of 30,000 to 35,000 clones, with 92% occurring once and the leading ten covering about 2.1%. This sample comprised peripheral blood, obtained after neoadjuvant nivolumab, alone or with ipilimumab, at or shortly before surgery. The origin of the receptors is an adult with non-small cell lung cancer. Both conserved end residues are part of each CDR3. A D gene is named only where the DNA matches it firmly. The listing skips clone size in some rows; elsewhere it reads once, few, many or a size class.

cdr3_nt cdr3_aa clone_size j_call v_call d_call
TGCGCCAGCAGTGCTTGGATCGGACAGGGGGCTCAGCCCCAGCATTTT CASSAWIGQGAQPQHF NA TRBJ1-5 TRBV10-2 TRBD1
TGCGCCAGCAGCCAAGTCGGGAGCCTACATGGCTACACCTTC CASSQVGSLHGYTF NA TRBJ1-2 TRBV4-1 NA
TGCGCCAGCAGCTTGGCCGGGAGACTAGCGGGACCCCACATTTACAATGAGCAGTTCTTC CASSLAGRLAGPHIYNEQFF NA TRBJ2-1 TRBV5-1 TRBD2
TGCGCCAGCAGCTTAGACCGGATTCTCTACGAGCAGTACTTC CASSLDRILYEQYF NA TRBJ2-7 TRBV5-1 NA
TGTGCCAGCAGCTCTCCCGATGTAGATACGCAGTATTTT CASSSPDVDTQYF NA TRBJ2-3 TRBV28 NA
TGCGCCAGCAGCCCCAGGAACCCTGAGGGGGAGCTGTTTTTT CASSPRNPEGELFF NA TRBJ2-2 TRBV5-1 NA
TGCGCCAGCAGCTTGGTCCTAGCGGGAGAGGCCAGGTATTTT CASSLVLAGEARYF NA TRBJ2-3 TRBV5-1 TRBD2
TGCAGCGTTGAAGACCCGAATGAAAAACTGTTTTTT CSVEDPNEKLFF few TRBJ1-4 TRBV29-1 NA
TGTGCCAGCAGCCCGAAGGGGGCATTGAATGAAAAACTGTTTTTT CASSPKGALNEKLFF NA TRBJ1-4 TRBV5-5 TRBD1
TGCGCCAGCAGCTTGGTTCCGGGACTAGCGGGAGGAGGGGCGGTTGGGGCCAACGTCCTGACTTTC CASSLVPGLAGGGAVGANVLTF NA TRBJ2-6 TRBV5-1 TRBD2
TGTGCCAGCAGTGCGAGGCCAACGGGACTAGCGGGAGCGGAACAGTACTTC CASSARPTGLAGAEQYF NA TRBJ2-7 TRBV2 TRBD2
TGCGCCAGCAGCCGGGACCCCGGGACAGTCCAAGAGACCCAGTACTTC CASSRDPGTVQETQYF NA TRBJ2-5 TRBV5-1 TRBD1
TGTGCCAGCTCACCCCCTACGACTAGCGGGAGGGAGACCCAGTACTTC CASSPPTTSGRETQYF NA TRBJ2-5 TRBV18 TRBD2
TGCGCCAGCAGCTTGGTGGTTACAGGGGGTAATGCCAAAAACATTCAGTACTTC CASSLVVTGGNAKNIQYF NA TRBJ2-4 TRBV5-1 TRBD1
TGTGCCAGCTATTCCCGGGGGCCGGCTACAGATACGCAGTATTTT CASYSRGPATDTQYF few TRBJ2-3 TRBV6-5 NA
TGTGCCACCAGCAACATCCGGGACTCCAGAACCTACGAGCAGTACTTC CATSNIRDSRTYEQYF NA TRBJ2-7 TRBV15 NA
TGCGCCAGCAGCTTGGTACTAGCGGGAGGTGCCGGGGAGCTGTTTTTT CASSLVLAGGAGELFF NA TRBJ2-2 TRBV5-1 TRBD2
TGCGCCAGCAGTGACAGGGCCTTGGGGCAGTACTTC CASSDRALGQYF NA TRBJ2-7 TRBV10-2 NA
TGTGCCAGCCTGAAGGATAGACAAGAGACCCAGTACTTC CASLKDRQETQYF NA TRBJ2-5 TRBV2 NA
TGTGCCAGCGGACCGGGACAGGGAGGCCCTGGGGCCAACGTCCTGACTTTC CASGPGQGGPGANVLTF NA TRBJ2-6 TRBV13 TRBD1
TGTGCCAGCAGCGTAGCTATAGCGGGGCCTAAAAACATTCAGTACTTC CASSVAIAGPKNIQYF NA TRBJ2-4 TRBV9 TRBD2
TGCGCCAGCAGCTTGGAGTCTCTCGGTGAGCAGTTCTTC CASSLESLGEQFF NA TRBJ2-1 TRBV5-1 NA
TGTGCCATCACCAGACAGGGTGGTACTGAAGCTTTCTTT CAITRQGGTEAFF NA TRBJ1-1 TRBV10-3 TRBD1
TGTGCCAGCAGCTTAGGACTAGCGGAAAACAATGAGCAGTTCTTC CASSLGLAENNEQFF NA TRBJ2-1 TRBV7-9 TRBD2
TGTGCCAGCAGCCTCAACAATGAGCAGTTCTTC CASSLNNEQFF NA TRBJ2-1 TRBV11-2 NA
TGCGCCAGCAGCCAAAGAGCGGGAGGGCCGCGGAATGAGCAGTTCTTC CASSQRAGGPRNEQFF NA TRBJ2-1 TRBV4-1 TRBD2
TGCGCCAGCAGCTCGGACAGGGGGGATGAAAAACTGTTTTTT CASSSDRGDEKLFF NA TRBJ1-4 TRBV5-1 TRBD1
TGTGCCAGCAGTCCCACCGGGACAGGGAGCGATACGCAGTATTTT CASSPTGTGSDTQYF NA TRBJ2-3 TRBV6-5 TRBD1
TGTGCCAGCAGTTACGGACAGGGGGCGGGGTATGGCTACACCTTC CASSYGQGAGYGYTF once TRBJ1-2 TRBV9 TRBD1
TGTGCCAGCAGCCCAACAGGGGGTTTATATGGCTACACCTTC CASSPTGGLYGYTF NA TRBJ1-2 TRBV5-4 TRBD1
TGTGCCAGCAGTGAATTTCGGTCGGGTCAGATTGGGGAGACCCAGTACTTC CASSEFRSGQIGETQYF NA TRBJ2-5 TRBV2 NA
TGTGCCAGCAGCTTTTGGTCTGGAGTCACAGATACGCAGTATTTT CASSFWSGVTDTQYF NA TRBJ2-3 TRBV7-9 NA
TGTGCCAGCAGTGAAGCCCGGCAGTCCTACGAGCAGTACTTC CASSEARQSYEQYF NA TRBJ2-7 TRBV6-1 NA
TGTGCCAGCAGTTTCGGCCGGGAGGCGGGACAGCCCCAGCATTTT CASSFGREAGQPQHF NA TRBJ1-5 TRBV6-1 NA
TGTGCCAGCAGCTTGGCCGGGGGGGTAGCGGCCGAAGAGACCCAGTACTTC CASSLAGGVAAEETQYF NA TRBJ2-5 TRBV5-4 TRBD2
TGTGCCAGCAGCGGAGAAAACCCGGAAGGGACCCAGTACTTC CASSGENPEGTQYF NA TRBJ2-5 TRBV11-2 NA